This T cell receptor beta chain was recovered during a study of T cell repertoires in cytomegalovirus infection. Study-level background: Indications of both CMV infection and matching HLA type were provided by public TCR beta signatures.

The ends were cut back, 2 bases at V and 8 bases at J, with 15 bases in the middle. Germline CDR1 is MDHEN and CDR2 is SYDVKM. The CDR3 runs 14 residues. In the case of this clonotype: The target antigen is unknown.

General observations from the study: Ex vivo, HLA-C-restricted CMV-specific TCR beta clonotypes prevailed over the rest of the response. Summed frequency of shared TCR beta families picked out CMV carriers who also had the relevant HLA.

MiXCR was run by TCRdb on the reads, yielding one entry per CDR3 protein. Counted here are about 460,000 distinct CDR3 sequences, about 11% occurring once; the ten biggest clones make up more than 8.5%. V and J are TRBV28 and TRBJ1-2; a weak D match, TRBD1 (5 bases). The sample was PBMCs. The sequence came from a human donor in good health (CMV status not recorded). Some clones in this sample may be carry-over from other donors' samples. The CDR3 loop reads CASSLESSRGGYTF. Written as DNA, the CDR3 is TGTGCCAGCAGTTTAGAATCCTCCCGGGGCGGCTACACCTTC.